The 22 T cell receptor beta chains in this list originate from one sample, sequenced in a study of blood T cell repertoires in COVID-19. Sequencing was performed with immunoSEQ multiplex PCR; in TCRdb, only in-frame clones are kept and a portion is missing. The sample consists of around 290,000 clones, about 89% of them appearing once. The specimen was peripheral blood. These receptors were taken from a woman aged 45-60 years who had recovered from COVID-19.

The J gene is TRBJ1-1, the V gene TRBV19; D is perhaps TRBD1 (6 bases). The CDR3 contains 13 residues. Germline assignment: CDR1 LNHDA and CDR2 SQIVND (reference sequence). Trimming stripped 5 bases from V and 9 bases from J, with 16 bases between. DNA for the CDR3: TGTGCCAGTAGTTCCGATCAGGGGACCAAAGCTTTCTTT. It encodes CASSSDQGTKAFF.

This clone has just one count. The V and J genes are TRBV7-6 and TRBJ2-3; 7 bases align to TRBD1. From germline, CDR1 is SGHVS and CDR2 FNYEAQ. The CDR3 length is 15 residues. Germline trimming cut 5 bases from V and 4 bases from J; bases unmatched to any gene: 9. CDR3 loop: CASSQQGTGADTQYF. In nucleotides, the CDR3 is TGTGCCAGCAGCCAACAGGGGACCGGTGCAGATACGCAGTATTTT. Full variable domain (outside the CDR3, taken from reference TRBV7-6 and TRBJ2-3): GAGVSQSPRYKVTKRGQDVALRCDPISGHVSLYWYRQALGQGPEFLTYFNYEAQQDKSGLPNDRFSAERPEGSISTLTIQRTEQRDSAMYRCASSQQGTGADTQYFGPGTRLTVL.

This chain connects TRBV28 to TRBJ1-6; a possible D gene is TRBD1 (5 bases). Germline values: CDR1 MDHEN, CDR2 SYDVKM. This CDR3 is built from 15 residues. The V and J ends lost 4 bases and 9 bases respectively, with 16 bases between them. CDR3 sequence (DNA): TGTGCCAGCAGTTCCAGGGATCCCCAATTTTCACCCCTCCACTTT. The encoded protein is CASSSRDPQFSPLHF.

The table lists this clone with a count of one. This sequence joins TRBV20-1 and TRBJ1-1; D unresolved. The CDR3 totals 13 residues. Germline loops: CDR1 DFQATT, CDR2 SNEGSKA (reference sequence). Trimming took off 3 bases at V and 0 bases at J, with 8 bases between the two ends. CDR3 protein: CSASQALNTEAFF. As DNA, the CDR3 is TGCAGTGCTAGTCAGGCGTTGAACACTGAAGCTTTCTTT.

The chain recombines TRBV7-8 with TRBJ2-5; 9 nucleotides agree with TRBD2. This CDR3 has 14 amino acids. Germline loops: CDR1 SGHVS, CDR2 FQNEAQ. V gave up 0 bases and J gave up 5 bases; unmatched junction bases: 1. As DNA, the CDR3 is TGTGCCAGCAGCTTAGCGGCGGGAGGGGAGACCCAGTACTTC. Amino acids: CASSLAAGGETQYF.

The chain combines TRBV3-1 (or the pseudogene TRBV3-2) with TRBJ1-1; D is possibly TRBD1 (6 bases). Germline V lookup: CDR1 LGHDT, CDR2 YNNKEL (reference sequence). The CDR3 length is 17 residues. V was cut by 4 bases and J by 1 base, with 19 bases left in between. The CDR3 DNA reads TGTGCCAGCAGCCCATTTCTAATAACAGGGACGAACACTGAAGCTTTCTTT. Its protein is CASSPFLITGTNTEAFF.

This clone was counted a single time. The chain uses TRBV3-1 (or the pseudogene TRBV3-2) and TRBJ1-5; D not certain. The CDR3 runs 13 residues. The germline CDR1 and CDR2 sequences are LGHDT and YNNKEL (reference sequence). The ends were cut back, 3 bases at V and 5 bases at J, with 8 bases in the middle. CDR3 residues: CASSQALDQPQHF. The CDR3 nucleotides are TGTGCCAGCAGCCAGGCCCTTGATCAGCCCCAGCATTTT.

The gene calls are TRBV27 and TRBJ1-2, with 7 bases lining up with TRBD1. Germline CDR1 MNHEY, CDR2 SMNVEV (reference sequence). This CDR3 region has 15 residues. V trimming: 5 bases; J trimming: 8 bases; junction bases outside the gene matches: 14. The CDR3 here is CASSPKGTAYRGYTF. The DNA for the CDR3 is TGTGCCAGCAGTCCTAAAGGGACAGCTTACCGGGGCTACACCTTC.

The chain uses TRBV7-9 and TRBJ1-2; the match to TRBD1 covers 9 bases. CDR1 and CDR2 from the germline V gene are SEHNR and FQNEAQ (reference sequence). Trimming at V came to 4 bases and at J to 4 bases, leaving 7 bases not matched to a gene. The CDR3 length is 15 residues. The chain's CDR3 is CASSSQGAQGYGYTF. CDR3 in DNA: TGTGCCAGCAGCTCACAGGGGGCGCAGGGCTATGGCTACACCTTC. The full variable domain, rest sourced from reference TRBV7-9 and TRBJ1-2, is DTGVSQNPRHKITKRGQNVTFRCDPISEHNRLYWYRQTLGQGPEFLTYFQNEAQLEKSRLLSDRFSAERPKGSFSTLEIQRTEQGDSAMYLCASSSQGAQGYGYTFGSGTRLTVV.

The V and J genes are TRBV30 and TRBJ1-5, with D possibly matching TRBD1 (6 bases). CDR3 length: 14 amino acids. The germline V and J ends were trimmed by 0 bases and 7 bases, with 13 bases remaining between them. Germline lookup yields CDR1 GTSNPN and CDR2 SVGIG (reference sequence). CDR3 residues: CAWSVDRNHQPQHF. CDR3 in DNA: TGTGCCTGGAGTGTTGACAGGAATCACCAGCCCCAGCATTTT.

This chain joins TRBV19 and TRBJ1-5; 12 nucleotides line up with TRBD1. The CDR3 consists of 14 residues. V was clipped by 3 bases and J by 9 bases; unmatched bases: 3. Germline V gives CDR1 LNHDA, CDR2 SQIVND (reference sequence). The CDR3 reads CASSIGTGGLPQHF. CDR3 in DNA: TGTGCCAGTAGTATTGGGACAGGGGGCTTGCCCCAGCATTTT. Based on the CDR3 plus reference TRBV19 and TRBJ1-5, the full variable domain is DGGITQSPKYLFRKEGQNVTLSCEQNLNHDAMYWYRQDPGQGLRLIYYSQIVNDFQKGDIAEGYSVSREKKESFPLTVTSAQKNPTAFYLCASSIGTGGLPQHFGDGTRLSIL.

The chain is built from TRBV20-1 and TRBJ1-1, with a tentative D call TRBD1 (6 bases). Germline lookup yields CDR1 DFQATT and CDR2 SNEGSKA (reference sequence). CDR3 length equals 11 residues. This chain's CDR3 is CRGHLNTEAFF. In DNA, the CDR3 is TGCAGGGGACACCTGAACACTGAAGCTTTCTTT.

The V gene is TRBV5-1, the J gene TRBJ2-5; a possible D gene is TRBD2 (6 bases). This CDR3 comprises 18 residues. V gave up 4 bases and J gave up 1 base, with 23 bases separating them. Looked up from germline, CDR1 is SGHRS and CDR2 is YFSETQ. The CDR3 DNA reads as TGCGCCAGCAGCGAAACCGGAGGGAGAGCATTGGGCCAAGAGACCCAGTACTTC. Translation: CASSETGGRALGQETQYF.

The sample holds many counts of this clone. The chain employs TRBV7-2 and TRBJ1-1; no clear D. The CDR3 consists of 14 residues. Germline loops: CDR1 SGHTA, CDR2 FQGNSA. The V end was cut by 6 bases, the J end by 0 bases, with 11 bases between. The CDR3 protein is CASRPDGMNTEAFF. The DNA of the CDR3 is TGTGCCAGCAGGCCTGATGGCATGAACACTGAAGCTTTCTTT.

In this sample, this clone turned up once. This chain links TRBV15 with TRBJ2-7, with 11 nucleotides matching TRBD2. Germline lookup yields CDR1 LNHNV and CDR2 YYDKDF (reference sequence). Germline trimming cut 6 bases from V and 5 bases from J; bases unmatched to any gene: 6. The length of the CDR3 is 14 residues. The CDR3 DNA reads as TGTGCCACCAGTAAGACTAGCGGGGAGGACGAGCAGTACTTC. Amino acids: CATSKTSGEDEQYF.

This chain joins TRBV6-5 and TRBJ2-1, with 7 bases lining up with TRBD1. V shed 2 bases, J shed 2 bases, and the junction held 3 bases outside the gene matches. The CDR3 length is 15 residues. Germline V CDR1 and CDR2: MNHEY, SVGAGI. CDR3 loop: CASSYEGATYNEQFF. In nucleotides, the CDR3 is TGTGCCAGCAGTTACGAGGGGGCGACCTACAATGAGCAGTTCTTC.

The chain employs TRBV7-2 and TRBJ1-3; 7 bases agree with TRBD1. V shed 5 bases, J shed 3 bases, and the junction held 4 bases outside the gene matches. The length of the CDR3 is 14 residues. Looked up from germline, CDR1 is SGHTA and CDR2 is FQGNSA. CDR3 sequence (DNA): TGTGCCAGCAGCCAGGGGACAGTTGGAAACACCATATATTTT. Protein product: CASSQGTVGNTIYF.

This CDR3 reads CASSFAGTQYF. In nucleotides, the CDR3 is TGTGCCAGCAGTTTTGCAGGAACGCAGTATTTT. The chain recombines TRBV28 with TRBJ2-3; D call uncertain. The V end lost 3 bases, the J end lost 9 bases, and 7 bases lay between the germline ends. The CDR3 length is 11 residues. Germline V gives CDR1 MDHEN, CDR2 SYDVKM.

Here the CDR3 reads CASSQQVRGDNYGYTF. In DNA, the CDR3 is TGCGCCAGCAGCCAACAGGTCCGGGGGGATAACTATGGCTACACCTTC. The chain carries TRBV4-1 and TRBJ1-2; tentative D call: TRBD1 (5 bases). The CDR3 has 16 residues. Germline CDR1 reads MGHRA; CDR2 reads YSYEKL. V lost 2 bases, J lost 1 base, and 14 bases lay in between.

CDR3 protein: CASSYYRTGGPRAETQYF. CDR3 bases: TGTGCCAGCAGTTATTACCGGACAGGGGGCCCCCGTGCAGAGACCCAGTACTTC. The chain employs TRBV27 and TRBJ2-5; 11 bases are shared with TRBD1. The trim removed 4 bases at V and 4 bases at J, leaving 14 bases unmatched. CDR1 and CDR2 (germline): MNHEY, SMNVEV (reference sequence). The CDR3 length is 18 residues.

CDR3 sequence: CASSQAGLSSYNEQFF. DNA of the CDR3: TGTGCCAGCAGCCAAGCAGGGCTCAGCTCCTACAATGAGCAGTTCTTC. The V gene is TRBV4-2, the J gene TRBJ2-1; TRBD1 is a possible D gene (5 bases). The V gene lost 1 base and the J gene lost 0 bases, with 10 bases spanning the gap. The CDR3 spans 16 residues. Germline assignment: CDR1 LGHNA and CDR2 YNFKEQ.

This rearrangement joins TRBV3-1 (or the pseudogene TRBV3-2) to TRBJ2-1; 10 bases line up with TRBD2. Losses at the gene ends were 4 bases for V and 7 bases for J; bases not matched to a gene: 10. CDR1 is LGHDT, CDR2 YNNKEL, per germline (reference sequence). The CDR3 consists of 16 residues. CDR3 nucleotide sequence: TGTGCCAGCAGCCCCCTCCGAGCGGGAGGGGGTAATGAGCAGTTCTTC. It encodes CASSPLRAGGGNEQFF.